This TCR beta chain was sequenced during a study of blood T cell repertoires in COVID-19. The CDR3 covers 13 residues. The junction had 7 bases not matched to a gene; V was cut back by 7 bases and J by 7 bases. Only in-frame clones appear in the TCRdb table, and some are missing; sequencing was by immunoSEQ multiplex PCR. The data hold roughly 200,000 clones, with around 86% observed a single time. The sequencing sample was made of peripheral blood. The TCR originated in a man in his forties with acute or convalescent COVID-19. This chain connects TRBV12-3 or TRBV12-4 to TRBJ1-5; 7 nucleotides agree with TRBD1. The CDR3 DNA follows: TGTGCCAGCACTTCGAACAGGGGACAGCCCCAGCATTTT. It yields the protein CASTSNRGQPQHF.